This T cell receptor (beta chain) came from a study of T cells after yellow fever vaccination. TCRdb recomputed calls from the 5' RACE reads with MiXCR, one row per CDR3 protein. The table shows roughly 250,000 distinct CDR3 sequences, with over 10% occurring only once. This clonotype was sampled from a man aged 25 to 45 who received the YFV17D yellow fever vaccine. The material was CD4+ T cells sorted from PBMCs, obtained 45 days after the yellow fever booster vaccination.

This CDR3 is CASNDRGSTDTQYF. In nucleotides, the CDR3 is TGTGCCAGCAACGACCGGGGGAGCACAGATACGCAGTATTTT. The chain couples TRBV6-1 to TRBJ2-3; D may be TRBD2 (6 bases). The CDR3 loop spans 14 amino acids. V was clipped by 7 bases and J by 0 bases, with 11 bases between them. The germline gives CDR1 MNHNS, CDR2 SASEGT.